The next 25 T cell receptor beta chains were all read from a single sample in a study of early T cells in non-severe SARS-CoV-2 infection. TCRdb recomputed calls from the 5' RACE reads with MiXCR, one row per CDR3 protein. In the table there are tens of thousands of distinct CDR3 sequences, less than 11% of which are singletons. Here the sequenced sample was whole blood, taken at baseline. Source of these receptors: an adult who was a healthcare worker with PCR-confirmed SARS-CoV-2 infection or an uninfected control (not recorded which).

V is TRBV27 and J is TRBJ2-1; 9 positions agree with TRBD2. Germline trimming cut 6 bases from V and 4 bases from J; bases unmatched to any gene: 10. Germline CDR1 MNHEY, CDR2 SMNVEV (reference sequence). This CDR3 contains 16 residues. The CDR3 DNA is TGTGCCAGCAGCCCCTCGGAGACTAGCGGTTACAATGAGCAGTTCTTC. It yields the protein CASSPSETSGYNEQFF.

The gene calls are TRBV20-1 and TRBJ1-1; D gene unclear. Germline assignment: CDR1 DFQATT and CDR2 SNEGSKA (reference sequence). V lost 6 bases and J lost 0, with 8 bases in between. The CDR3 runs 12 residues. The DNA of the CDR3 is TGCAGTGCCGCGAAGTTGAACACTGAAGCTTTCTTT. Protein: CSAAKLNTEAFF.

This clonotype has a handful of counts. The chain is built from TRBV6-1 and TRBJ1-5; 8 bases agree with TRBD1. Looked up from germline, CDR1 is MNHNS and CDR2 is SASEGT. This CDR3 region has 16 residues. V lost 8 bases, J lost 0 bases, and 9 bases stayed unmatched. Here the CDR3 reads CASEYDRGNSNQPQHF. The CDR3 nucleotides read TGTGCCAGCGAGTACGACAGGGGTAATAGCAATCAGCCCCAGCATTTT.

This clonotype was seen a handful of times. The gene calls are TRBV10-3 and TRBJ2-5; possibly TRBD2 for D (5 bases). Looked up from germline, CDR1 is ENHRY and CDR2 is SYGVKD. The CDR3 length is 13 residues. V was trimmed by 5 bases and J by 3 bases, leaving 10 bases between them. The CDR3 DNA follows: TGTGCCATCAGTCAGTGGCGGGAAGAGACCCAGTACTTC. Residues: CAISQWREETQYF.

The rearrangement joins TRBV6-5 to TRBJ1-1, with D perhaps matching TRBD1 (5 bases). Trimming shortened V by 4 bases and J by 4 bases, and 28 bases separated the two germline ends. The CDR3 loop spans 19 amino acids. Per germline, CDR1 MNHEY and CDR2 SVGAGI. CDR3 nucleotides: TGTGCCAGCAGTTTTTCGTGGACACCGCGAGTATCGGGGGGCACTGAAGCTTTCTTT. Protein product: CASSFSWTPRVSGGTEAFF.

This clonotype came up a few times. In DNA, the CDR3 is TGTGCCAGCAGTTTATTCGCAGGGCTCACAGATACGCAGTATTTT. This codes for CASSLFAGLTDTQYF. V gene TRBV12-3 or TRBV12-4 combines with J gene TRBJ2-3, with D possibly matching TRBD1 (5 bases). V lost 2 bases and J 2 bases, leaving 11 bases between the germline ends. The CDR3 covers 15 residues.

Ten or more counts support this clonotype. The chain recombines TRBV20-1 with TRBJ2-3; no clear D. The germline gives CDR1 DFQATT, CDR2 SNEGSKA (reference sequence). The CDR3 totals 11 residues. CDR3 in amino acids: CSERVADTQYF. For the CDR3, the DNA is TGCAGCGAAAGGGTTGCAGATACGCAGTATTTT.

This clonotype showed up just a few times. This chain uses TRBV28 with TRBJ2-7; the D gene is possibly TRBD2 (5 bases). From germline, CDR1 is MDHEN and CDR2 SYDVKM. V was trimmed by 2 bases and J by 8 bases, leaving 7 bases between them. This CDR3 comprises 11 residues. DNA of the CDR3: TGTGCCAGCAGTTTAGGGGAGCAGCAGTACTTC. Its translation is CASSLGEQQYF.

The chain carries TRBV30 and TRBJ2-7, with 9 positions matching TRBD2. Germline CDR1 GTSNPN, CDR2 SVGIG (reference sequence). With 2 bases clipped from V and 5 bases from J, the junction kept 10 bases outside the gene matches. There are 15 residues in the CDR3. The CDR3 protein is CAWSSPGTSRDEQYF. CDR3 in DNA: TGTGCCTGGAGTTCTCCTGGGACTAGCCGCGACGAGCAGTACTTC.

This clonotype was picked up a small number of times. The chain recombines TRBV12-3 or TRBV12-4 with TRBJ2-7; the D is unclear. The V and J ends lost 6 bases and 4 bases respectively, with 16 bases between them. The CDR3 runs to 14 residues. The CDR3 sequence: CASRSTGRVYEQYF. Written as DNA, the CDR3 is TGTGCCAGCAGATCGACGGGCAGAGTTTACGAGCAGTACTTC.

J is TRBJ1-2 and V is TRBV6-5; possibly TRBD1 for D (6 bases). This CDR3 has 15 residues. CDR1 and CDR2 from the germline V gene are MNHEY and SVGAGI. Between the trimmed V and J ends, which lost 6 bases and 2 bases, there was a span of 16 bases. Here the CDR3 reads CASSGGPSRNYGYTF. The CDR3, as DNA: TGTGCCAGCAGCGGGGGGCCTTCGAGAAACTATGGCTACACCTTC.

The genes are TRBV9 and TRBJ1-2, with D perhaps matching TRBD1 (6 bases). V lost 4 bases and J lost 5, with 15 bases in between. The CDR3 runs to 14 residues. Looked up from germline, CDR1 is SGDLS and CDR2 is YYNGEE. The CDR3 bases are TGTGCCAGCAGCCCTCAGACAGGCGCGTATGGCTACACCTTC. Its protein is CASSPQTGAYGYTF.

This clonotype was detected ten times or more. V usage is TRBV28 and J usage is TRBJ2-1; TRBD2 matches 9 bases. The CDR3 loop spans 18 amino acids. The germline V gene has CDR1 MDHEN and CDR2 SYDVKM. V was clipped by 5 bases and J by 8 bases; unmatched bases: 19. DNA for the CDR3: TGTGCCAGCAGTCCGCCCTTGGGTGCGGGAGGGATTCAGGATGAGCAGTTCTTC. Protein sequence: CASSPPLGAGGIQDEQFF.

In this sample, this clonotype turned up a few times. This rearrangement joins TRBV5-1 to TRBJ2-1; 10 positions match TRBD2. V gave up 0 bases and J gave up 5 bases; unmatched junction bases: 2. The germline gives CDR1 SGHRS, CDR2 YFSETQ. The CDR3 extends over 15 amino acids. The CDR3 is CASSLVTSGNNEQFF. CDR3 nucleotide sequence: TGCGCCAGCAGCTTGGTAACTAGCGGGAACAATGAGCAGTTCTTC.

The chain links TRBV5-1 to TRBJ2-2; D is ambiguous. This CDR3 has 13 residues. Trimming removed 7 bases at V and 3 bases at J, with 10 bases between. Germline V gene sequence: CDR1 SGHRS, CDR2 YFSETQ. CDR3 nucleotide sequence: TGCGCCAGCTCTAGGCCAGACACCGGGGAGCTGTTTTTT. Translating it yields CASSRPDTGELFF.

This clonotype appeared many times. This chain joins TRBV12-3 or TRBV12-4 and TRBJ2-1; D gene unclear. This CDR3 region has 15 residues. Trimming cost V 3 bases and J 1 base, with 10 bases left between them. This CDR3 reads CASSFGGLSYNEQFF. The CDR3 DNA sequence: TGTGCCAGCAGTTTCGGCGGCCTGTCCTACAATGAGCAGTTCTTC.

This clonotype was seen a few times. The chain carries TRBV3-1 and TRBJ2-2; D is perhaps TRBD2 (5 bases). This CDR3 has 13 amino acids. Germline CDR1 is LGHDT and CDR2 is YNNKEL (reference sequence). V was clipped by 6 bases and J by 9 bases, with 14 bases between them. CDR3 sequence reads: CASRRGNLRELFF. The CDR3 DNA reads as TGTGCCAGCAGAAGAGGGAATCTCCGGGAGCTGTTTTTT.

The rearrangement links TRBV6-2 or TRBV6-3 to TRBJ1-5; D might be TRBD1 (6 bases). V was shortened by 0 bases and J by 0 bases, with 12 bases between the two germline ends. Germline assignment: CDR1 MNHEY and CDR2 SVGEGT. This CDR3 is built from 17 residues. CDR3 DNA sequence: TGTGCCAGCAGTTACTCCGGGACACGTTATAGCAATCAGCCCCAGCATTTT. This translates into CASSYSGTRYSNQPQHF.

This clonotype was found many times. This chain's CDR3 is CASSRTGTGSYNEQFF. The CDR3 DNA follows: TGTGCCAGCAGTCGAACCGGGACTGGGTCCTACAATGAGCAGTTCTTC. J is TRBJ2-1 and V is TRBV6-1, with D maybe TRBD2 (6 bases). CDR1 is MNHNS and CDR2 is SASEGT in the germline V gene. The ends were cut back, 5 bases at V and 1 base at J, with 15 bases in the middle. The CDR3 has 16 residues.

The chain joins TRBV4-1 to TRBJ2-3, with TRBD2 identical over 12 bases. The CDR3 loop spans 18 amino acids. Germline V gene lookup returns CDR1 MGHRA and CDR2 YSYEKL. The V gene end was trimmed by 0 bases and the J gene end by 0 bases; junction bases not matched to a gene: 4. CDR3 sequence: CASSQDPGLAGSTDTQYF. CDR3 DNA: TGCGCCAGCAGCCAAGATCCCGGACTAGCGGGGAGCACAGATACGCAGTATTTT.

In its sample, this clonotype was seen many times. The chain couples TRBV7-9 to TRBJ2-7; perhaps TRBD1 as D (6 bases). The V end was cut by 5 bases, the J end by 3 bases, with 17 bases between. This CDR3 has 15 residues. Germline V CDR1 and CDR2: SEHNR, FQNEAQ (reference sequence). DNA for the CDR3: TGTGCCAGCAGCCCTGCCCAGGGGAACTTCTACGAGCAGTACTTC. This gives the protein CASSPAQGNFYEQYF.

This clonotype was seen only a few times. This rearrangement joins TRBV18 to TRBJ2-1, with TRBD2 identical over 8 bases. The V gene end was trimmed by 3 bases and the J gene end by 3 bases; junction bases not matched to a gene: 7. This CDR3 comprises 16 residues. Germline CDR1 is KGHSH and CDR2 is LQKENI. The CDR3 DNA sequence: TGTGCCAGCTCACCGGGGTGGCGGGAGGTCTACAATGAGCAGTTCTTC. Amino acids: CASSPGWREVYNEQFF.

This clonotype has more than one count but fewer than ten. The J gene is TRBJ2-7, the V gene TRBV7-6; 9 nucleotides align to TRBD2. Trimming cost V 1 base and J 0 bases; bases outside gene matches: 4. The CDR3 loop spans 16 amino acids. Germline CDR1 SGHVS, CDR2 FNYEAQ. In DNA, the CDR3 is TGTGCCAGCAGCTTAGGGGCTAGCGGGATCTCCTACGAGCAGTACTTC. Amino acids: CASSLGASGISYEQYF.

On this clonotype: The junction departs from germline at one end; a sequencing error may be responsible. The V and J genes are TRBV28 and TRBJ2-7; 10 bases agree with TRBD1. CDR1 and CDR2 from the germline V gene are MDHEN and SYDVKM. This CDR3 is 12 amino acids long. CDR3 amino acids: CASSFRRGQGHF. For the CDR3, the DNA is TGTGCCAGCAGTTTCCGGAGGGGACAGGGGCACTTC.

This clonotype appeared many times. The chain joins TRBV12-3 or TRBV12-4 to TRBJ2-3; D ambiguous. The V end was cut by 3 bases, the J end by 4 bases, with 8 bases between. The CDR3 spans 13 residues. In nucleotides, the CDR3 is TGTGCCAGCAGTTTCGGCTACCCAGATACGCAGTATTTT. This sequence encodes CASSFGYPDTQYF.